Below, 15 T cell receptor beta chains from the same sample are listed, as sequenced in a study of cytomegalovirus exposure and HLA in healthy donors. Primers for the PCR totalled 60 Vbeta and 13 Jbeta. TCRdb's copy holds only in-frame clones and misses some; the assay was immunoSEQ multiplex PCR. The sample records some 180,000 clones, approximately 84% being singletons. What was sequenced was PBMCs. The receptors stem from a female donor in good health and CMV-seronegative.

The rearrangement links TRBV19 to TRBJ2-1; 7 bases agree with TRBD1. The CDR3 sequence is 16 residues long. Germline-derived CDR1 and CDR2 are LNHDA and SQIVND (reference sequence). J gave up 2 bases and V 4 bases, and 8 bases lay outside the gene matches. CDR3 nucleotide sequence: TGTGCCAGTAGTAAGCGGACAGGCCAACCCTACAATGAGCAGTTCTTC. Translated: CASSKRTGQPYNEQFF.

The V and J genes are TRBV5-1 and TRBJ2-3, with TRBD1 matching over 8 bases. V lost 4 bases, J lost 3 bases, and 13 bases stayed unmatched. CDR3 length equals 17 residues. Germline V lookup: CDR1 SGHRS, CDR2 YFSETQ. Written as DNA, the CDR3 is TGCGCCAGCAGCCAAAACCCGACAGGGGAGGTAACAGATACGCAGTATTTT. This codes for CASSQNPTGEVTDTQYF. Full variable domain (rest looked up from reference TRBV5-1 and TRBJ2-3): KAGVTQTPRYLIKTRGQQVTLSCSPISGHRSVSWYQQTPGQGLQFLFEYFSETQRNKGNFPGRFSGRQFSNSRSEMNVSTLELGDSALYLCASSQNPTGEVTDTQYFGPGTRLTVL.

The chain uses TRBV25-1 and TRBJ1-2; possible D gene TRBD1, 5 bases. Germline CDR1 is MGHDK and CDR2 is SYGVNS. Trimming took 8 bases from V and 5 from J, leaving 9 bases between them. CDR3 length: 11 residues. CDR3 amino acids: CASGGGYGYTF. The CDR3 DNA reads TGTGCCAGCGGGGGAGGTTATGGCTACACCTTC.

This clone has just a few counts. The V and J genes are TRBV5-1 and TRBJ2-6, with TRBD2 matching over 7 bases. Looked up from germline, CDR1 is SGHRS and CDR2 is YFSETQ. V lost 0 bases, J lost 4 bases, and 7 bases stayed unmatched. The CDR3 totals 17 residues. The DNA of the CDR3 is TGCGCCAGCAGCTTGGGGGGGAGGGCCACCGGGGCCAACGTCCTGACTTTC. It is translated as CASSLGGRATGANVLTF. Based on the CDR3 plus reference TRBV5-1 and TRBJ2-6, the full variable domain is KAGVTQTPRYLIKTRGQQVTLSCSPISGHRSVSWYQQTPGQGLQFLFEYFSETQRNKGNFPGRFSGRQFSNSRSEMNVSTLELGDSALYLCASSLGGRATGANVLTFGAGSRLTVL.

V and J are TRBV5-4 and TRBJ1-1; TRBD1 matches at 9 bases. V gave up 0 bases and J gave up 1 base; unmatched junction bases: 4. The CDR3 loop spans 16 amino acids. Germline assignment: CDR1 SGHNT and CDR2 YYREEE (reference sequence). The CDR3 reads CASSLGQGVRNTEAFF. The DNA of the CDR3 is TGTGCCAGCAGCTTGGGACAGGGGGTTCGGAACACTGAAGCTTTCTTT.

This chain connects TRBV11-3 to TRBJ1-6; D remains ambiguous. V was trimmed by 0 bases and J by 14 bases, leaving 11 bases between them. The CDR3 contains 13 residues. The V gene's germline CDR1 is SGHNT and CDR2 YENEEA. DNA for the CDR3: TGTGCCAGCAGCTTAGATAGTCAATCCACCCTCCACTTT. Translation gives CASSLDSQSTLHF.

This chain links TRBV7-8 with TRBJ2-1, with 15 nucleotides matching TRBD2. CDR3 length: 16 residues. With 5 bases clipped from V and 6 bases from J, the junction kept 5 bases outside the gene matches. Germline V CDR1 and CDR2: SGHVS, FQNEAQ. CDR3 sequence: CASSGRTSGGANEQFF. In DNA form, the CDR3 reads TGTGCCAGCAGCGGTCGGACTAGCGGGGGGGCCAATGAGCAGTTCTTC.

This chain connects TRBV7-3 to TRBJ2-4, with 8 bases that match TRBD1. This CDR3 has 13 residues. Germline V lookup: CDR1 SGHTA, CDR2 FQGTGA. The ends lost 5 bases at V and 4 bases at J; junction bases unmatched: 1. The CDR3 sequence is CASSGDRKNIQYF. DNA for the CDR3: TGTGCCAGCAGCGGGGACAGGAAAAACATTCAGTACTTC.

As to this clone: A junction boundary mismatches the germline segment, possibly from a read error. This chain uses TRBV2 with TRBJ2-1; 7 nucleotides align to TRBD2. Per the germline V gene, CDR1 is SNHLY and CDR2 is FYNNEI. The CDR3 runs 13 residues. Here the CDR3 reads CASSAGTTYEQLF. As DNA, the CDR3 is TGTGCCAGCAGCGCCGGGACTACCTACGAGCAGCTCTTC.

The rearrangement links TRBV11-3 to TRBJ2-5, with 9 bases lining up with TRBD1. The J call could be wrong; TRBJ2-7 is a better fit for the DNA end. There are 12 residues in the CDR3. Germline lookup yields CDR1 SGHNT and CDR2 YENEEA. The CDR3 is CASRGQGYEQYF. Here the CDR3 DNA reads TGTGCCAGCCGAGGACAGGGGTACGAGCAGTACTTC.

J is TRBJ2-7 and V is TRBV7-3; D might be TRBD2 (6 bases). The CDR3 consists of 14 residues. Germline V lookup: CDR1 SGHTA, CDR2 FQGTGA. V dropped 6 bases and J dropped 0 bases, with 12 bases sitting between them. CDR3 DNA: TGTGCCAGCAGTTTCGGGGGAGGCTCCTACGAGCAGTACTTC. This gives the protein CASSFGGGSYEQYF.

Here the CDR3 DNA reads TGTGCCAGCAGTCTCGGGCAGGGGTCCACTGAAGCTTTCTTT. As protein: CASSLGQGSTEAFF. This chain joins TRBV2 and TRBJ1-1, with TRBD1 as a possible D gene (6 bases). The germline CDR1 and CDR2 sequences are SNHLY and FYNNEI. CDR3 length: 14 amino acids. V was trimmed by 5 bases and J by 4 bases, leaving 14 bases between them.

The chain links TRBV29-1 to TRBJ2-1; TRBD2 matches 14 bases. J lost 6 bases, V lost 4 bases, and 5 bases had no gene match. The CDR3 length is 15 residues. CDR1 and CDR2 from the germline V gene are SQVTM and ANQGSEA. The CDR3 bases are TGCAGCGTTGGGACTAGCGGGGGGCCAACCAATGAGCAGTTCTTC. Its protein product is CSVGTSGGPTNEQFF.

On this clone itself: Germline and junction disagree at one end, which may indicate a read error. This chain connects TRBV7-9 to TRBJ2-7; TRBD1 matches at 10 bases. The CDR3 sequence is 16 residues long. Germline values: CDR1 SEHNR, CDR2 FQNEAQ (reference sequence). In DNA form, the CDR3 reads TGTTCCAGCAGCCCATCCGGGACAGGGGTCTTCTACGAGCAGTACTTC. Its translation is CSSSPSGTGVFYEQYF.

The chain uses TRBV6-5 and TRBJ1-3; possibly TRBD1 for D (6 bases). The V gene's germline CDR1 is MNHEY and CDR2 SVGAGI. The CDR3 length is 16 residues. The V and J ends lost 4 bases and 4 bases respectively, with 17 bases between them. The CDR3 protein is CASSLEPGGGGNTIYF. As DNA, the CDR3 is TGTGCCAGCAGTTTGGAACCGGGGGGCGGAGGAAACACCATATATTTT.